Listed here are 2 T cell receptor beta chains from one sample, sequenced in a study of T cell repertoires in cytomegalovirus infection. The antigens for these receptors are not known. MiXCR was run by TCRdb on the reads, yielding one entry per CDR3 protein. The table has about 700,000 distinct CDR3 sequences, 33% seen once. This specimen consisted of cultured PBMCs, obtained from culture after CMV antigen stimulation. The receptors shown here come from a human donor in good health (CMV status not recorded). Some clones in this sample may be carry-over from other donors' samples.

The rearrangement links TRBV28 to TRBJ1-5; possibly TRBD1 for D (6 bases). V lost 10 bases and J lost 2, with 15 bases in between. This CDR3 has 14 amino acids. Germline V gene lookup returns CDR1 MDHEN and CDR2 SYDVKM. In DNA, the CDR3 is TGTGCCACCCGACGAGGGGGAGGCAATCAGCCCCAGCATTTT. Its protein product is CATRRGGGNQPQHF.

This clonotype was detected only once. V usage is TRBV15 and J usage is TRBJ2-1; maybe TRBD1 (6 bases). The CDR3 contains 16 residues. Trimming left V 2 bases short and J 2 bases short, with 13 bases between. Germline V gene lookup returns CDR1 LNHNV and CDR2 YYDKDF (reference sequence). In DNA form, the CDR3 reads TGTGCCACCAGCAGAACAGGGACCACGACCTACAATGAGCAGTTCTTC. It codes for CATSRTGTTTYNEQFF.